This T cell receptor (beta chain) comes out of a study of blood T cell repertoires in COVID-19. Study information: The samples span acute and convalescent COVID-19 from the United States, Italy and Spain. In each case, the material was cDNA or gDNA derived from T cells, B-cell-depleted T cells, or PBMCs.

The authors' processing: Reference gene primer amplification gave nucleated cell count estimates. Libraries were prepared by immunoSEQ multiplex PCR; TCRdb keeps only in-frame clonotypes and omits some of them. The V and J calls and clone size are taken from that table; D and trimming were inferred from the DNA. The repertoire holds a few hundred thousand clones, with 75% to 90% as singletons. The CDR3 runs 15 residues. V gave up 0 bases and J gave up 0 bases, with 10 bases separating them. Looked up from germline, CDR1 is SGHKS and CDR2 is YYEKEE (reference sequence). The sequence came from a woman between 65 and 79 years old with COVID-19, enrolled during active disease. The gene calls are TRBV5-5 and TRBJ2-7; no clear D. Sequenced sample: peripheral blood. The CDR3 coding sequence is TGTGCCAGCAGCTTGGAGCCGGAGAGCTCCTACGAGCAGTACTTC. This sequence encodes CASSLEPESSYEQYF.